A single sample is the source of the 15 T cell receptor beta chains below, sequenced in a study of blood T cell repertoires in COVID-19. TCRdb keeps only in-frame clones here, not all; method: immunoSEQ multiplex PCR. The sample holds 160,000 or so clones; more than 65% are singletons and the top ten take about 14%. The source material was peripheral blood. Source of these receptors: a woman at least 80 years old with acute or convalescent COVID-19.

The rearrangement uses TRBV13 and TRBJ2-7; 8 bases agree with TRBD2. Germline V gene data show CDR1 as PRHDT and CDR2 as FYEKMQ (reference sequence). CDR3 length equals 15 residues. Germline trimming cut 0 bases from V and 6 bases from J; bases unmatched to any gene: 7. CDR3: CASSLGGLEPSEQYF. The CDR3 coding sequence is TGTGCCAGCAGCTTAGGGGGACTAGAACCGTCCGAGCAGTACTTC.

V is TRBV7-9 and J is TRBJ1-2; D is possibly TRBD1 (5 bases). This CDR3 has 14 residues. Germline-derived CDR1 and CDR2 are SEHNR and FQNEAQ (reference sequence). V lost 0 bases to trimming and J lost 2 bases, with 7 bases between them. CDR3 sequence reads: CASSLAPGNYGYTF. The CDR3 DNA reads TGTGCCAGCAGCTTAGCTCCAGGGAACTATGGCTACACCTTC.

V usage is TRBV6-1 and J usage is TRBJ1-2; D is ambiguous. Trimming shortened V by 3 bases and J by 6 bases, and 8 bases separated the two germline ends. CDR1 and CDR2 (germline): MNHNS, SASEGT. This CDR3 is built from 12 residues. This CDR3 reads CASSDRGNGYTF. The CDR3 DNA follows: TGTGCCAGCAGTGACCGAGGAAATGGCTACACCTTC.

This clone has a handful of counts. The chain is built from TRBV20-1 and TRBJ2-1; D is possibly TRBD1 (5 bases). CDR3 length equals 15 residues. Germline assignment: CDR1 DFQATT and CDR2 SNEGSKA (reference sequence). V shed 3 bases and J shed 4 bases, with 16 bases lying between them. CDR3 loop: CSASKAGNLYNEQFF. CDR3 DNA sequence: TGCAGTGCTAGTAAGGCAGGGAATTTATACAATGAGCAGTTCTTC.

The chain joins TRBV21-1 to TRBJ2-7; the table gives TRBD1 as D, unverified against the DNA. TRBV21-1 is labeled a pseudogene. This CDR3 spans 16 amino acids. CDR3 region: CASSKSETGSSYEQYF. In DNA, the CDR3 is TGTGCCAGCAGCAAAAGTGAGACAGGGAGCTCCTACGAGCAGTACTTC.

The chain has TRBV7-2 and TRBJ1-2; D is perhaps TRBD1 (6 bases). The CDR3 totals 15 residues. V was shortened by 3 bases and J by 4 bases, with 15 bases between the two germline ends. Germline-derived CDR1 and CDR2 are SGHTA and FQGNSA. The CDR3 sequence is CASSFSGGGVYGYTF. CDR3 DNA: TGTGCCAGCAGCTTTAGCGGGGGCGGCGTCTATGGCTACACCTTC.

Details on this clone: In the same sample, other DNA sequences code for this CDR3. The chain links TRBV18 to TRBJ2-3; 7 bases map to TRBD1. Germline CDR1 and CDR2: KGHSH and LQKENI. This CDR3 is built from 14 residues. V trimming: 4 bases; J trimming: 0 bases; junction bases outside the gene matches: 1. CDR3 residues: CASSQGASTDTQYF. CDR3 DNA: TGTGCCAGCTCACAGGGGGCTAGCACAGATACGCAGTATTTT.

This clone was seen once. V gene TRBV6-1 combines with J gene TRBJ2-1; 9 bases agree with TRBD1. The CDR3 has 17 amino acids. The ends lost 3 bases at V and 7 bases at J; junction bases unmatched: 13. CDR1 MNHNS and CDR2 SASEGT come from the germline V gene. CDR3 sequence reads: CASSDALRDRVRNEQFF. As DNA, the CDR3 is TGTGCCAGCAGTGACGCCCTCCGGGACAGGGTAAGGAATGAGCAGTTCTTC.

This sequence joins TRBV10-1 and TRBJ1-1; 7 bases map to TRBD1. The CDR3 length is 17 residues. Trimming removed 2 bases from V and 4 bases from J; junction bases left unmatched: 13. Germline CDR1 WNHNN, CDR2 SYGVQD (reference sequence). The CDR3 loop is CASSEEKLQGTGTEAFF. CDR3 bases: TGCGCCAGCAGTGAGGAGAAATTACAGGGGACGGGCACTGAAGCTTTCTTT.

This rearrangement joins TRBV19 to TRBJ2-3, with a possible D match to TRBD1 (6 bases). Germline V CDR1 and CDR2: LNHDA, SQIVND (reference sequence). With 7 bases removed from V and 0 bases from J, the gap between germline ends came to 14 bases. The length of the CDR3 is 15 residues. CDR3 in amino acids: CASTPWGQSTDTQYF. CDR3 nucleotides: TGTGCCAGTACTCCTTGGGGACAAAGCACAGATACGCAGTATTTT.

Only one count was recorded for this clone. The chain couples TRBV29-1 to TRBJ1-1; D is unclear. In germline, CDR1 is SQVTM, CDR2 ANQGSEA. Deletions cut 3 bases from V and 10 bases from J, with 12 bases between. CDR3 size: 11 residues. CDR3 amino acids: CSVDRGWGAFF. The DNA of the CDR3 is TGCAGCGTTGATCGGGGTTGGGGAGCTTTCTTT. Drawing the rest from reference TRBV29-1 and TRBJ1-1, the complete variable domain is SAVISQKPSRDICQRGTSLTIQCQVDSQVTMMFWYRQQPGQSLTLIATANQGSEATYESGFVIDKFPISRPNLTFSTLTVSNMSPEDSSIYLCSVDRGWGAFFGQGTRLTVV.

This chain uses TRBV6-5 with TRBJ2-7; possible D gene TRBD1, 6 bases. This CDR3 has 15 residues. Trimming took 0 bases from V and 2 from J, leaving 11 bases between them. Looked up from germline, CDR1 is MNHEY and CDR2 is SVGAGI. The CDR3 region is CASSYSGGSPYEQYF. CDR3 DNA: TGTGCCAGCAGTTACTCAGGGGGATCCCCCTACGAGCAGTACTTC.

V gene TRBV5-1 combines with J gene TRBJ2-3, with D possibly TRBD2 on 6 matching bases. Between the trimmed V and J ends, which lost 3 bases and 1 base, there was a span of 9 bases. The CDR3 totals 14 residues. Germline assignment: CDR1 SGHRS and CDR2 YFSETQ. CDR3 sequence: CASSSGDGTDTQYF. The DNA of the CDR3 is TGCGCCAGCAGCTCGGGGGACGGCACAGATACGCAGTATTTT.

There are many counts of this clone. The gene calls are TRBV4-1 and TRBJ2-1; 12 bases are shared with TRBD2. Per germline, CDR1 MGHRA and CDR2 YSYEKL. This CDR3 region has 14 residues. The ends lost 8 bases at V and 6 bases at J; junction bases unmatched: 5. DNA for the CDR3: TGCGCCAGCGGTCTAGCGGGGGGGCCCAATGAGCAGTTCTTC. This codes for CASGLAGGPNEQFF.

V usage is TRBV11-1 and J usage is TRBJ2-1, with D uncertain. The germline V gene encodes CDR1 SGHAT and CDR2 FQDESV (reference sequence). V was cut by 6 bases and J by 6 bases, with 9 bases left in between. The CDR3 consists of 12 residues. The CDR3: CASRESVNEQFF. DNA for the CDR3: TGTGCCAGCAGGGAGAGCGTCAATGAGCAGTTCTTC.